This TCR beta chain was captured in a study of siplizumab effects on memory and regulatory T cells. Whole-study findings and limits: In roughly 75-96% of proliferating CD4+ or CD8+ clones, a naive or memory phenotype could not be assigned. On average, about 70% of mappable alloreactive CD4+ clones were Treg-derived under siplizumab, against about 30% in controls. Significantly reduced by siplizumab was the cumulative frequency of alloreactive sequences, namely those traceable to unstimulated CD4+ memory cells.

TCRdb keeps only in-frame clones here, not all; method: immunoSEQ multiplex PCR. The table includes some 96,000 clones, 85% to 95% detected once. The trim removed 2 bases at V and 5 bases at J, leaving 0 bases unmatched. CDR1 is MNHNY, CDR2 SVGAGI, per germline (reference sequence). The CDR3 spans 13 residues. This clone was counted a few times. Antigen: not known. This TCR derives from a human donor in good health. This chain links TRBV6-6 with TRBJ2-7; 10 bases are shared with TRBD1. Source material: non-Treg CD4+ T cells sorted from blood. CDR3 DNA sequence: TGTGCCAGCAGTTACGACAGGGGGCACGAGCAGTACTTC. This translates into CASSYDRGHEQYF.